One and the same sample provided the 19 T cell receptor beta chains below, sequenced in a study of T-cell reconstitution after alpha-beta-depleted transplantation in children. A library of TCRbeta sequences, prepared with unique molecular identifiers, was generated. Via MiXCR, TCRdb re-called the PCR reads, giving one row per CDR3 protein. The profile shows 750,000 to 950,000 distinct CDR3 sequences, roughly 15% of them singletons. Sequenced material: PBMCs, mostly from graft donor cells, taken 360 days after TCRalphabeta/CD19-depleted stem cell transplant. The receptor set was obtained from a male patient aged 10 to 17 who had a stem cell transplant for acute lymphoblastic leukemia, so the T cells may come from the graft donor.

Many counts were recorded for this clonotype. CDR3 sequence reads: CASSLESGESGRFF. The CDR3 DNA is TGTGCCAGCAGCTTAGAGTCCGGAGAGAGTGGGAGGTTCTTT. This sequence joins TRBV11-1 and TRBJ1-1; no definite D call. V dropped 1 base and J dropped 14 bases, with 20 bases sitting between them. CDR3 length equals 14 residues. CDR1 and CDR2 (germline): SGHAT, FQDESV (reference sequence).

Written as DNA, the CDR3 is TGTGCCAGCAAAAGGGACAGTTACAATGAGCAGTTCTTC. Translation gives CASKRDSYNEQFF. The J gene is TRBJ2-1, the V gene TRBV27, with 7 bases fitting TRBD1. V lost 7 bases and J lost 4; bases outside the gene matches: 4. This CDR3 has 13 amino acids. Germline-derived CDR1 and CDR2 are MNHEY and SMNVEV (reference sequence).

The chain employs TRBV27 and TRBJ2-7; no clear D. In germline, CDR1 is MNHEY, CDR2 SMNVEV (reference sequence). CDR3 length equals 14 residues. V was pared by 5 bases and J by 2 bases, with 13 bases between. The CDR3 spells CASSPDTGPYEQYF. The DNA of the CDR3 is TGTGCCAGCAGTCCCGACACCGGCCCCTACGAGCAGTACTTC.

This clonotype was found a few times. The chain carries TRBV28 and TRBJ2-1, with TRBD2 identical over 8 bases. The V and J ends lost 3 bases and 10 bases, in that order; junction bases with no gene match: 8. CDR1 and CDR2 from the germline V gene are MDHEN and SYDVKM. CDR3 size: 14 residues. This CDR3 is CASSLSAGDGEQFF. Here the CDR3 DNA reads TGTGCCAGCAGTTTGTCAGCGGGAGATGGGGAGCAGTTCTTC.

The table lists this clonotype with many counts. The chain carries TRBV6-1 and TRBJ2-7; D not resolved. The CDR3 length is 11 residues. The germline CDR1 and CDR2 sequences are MNHNS and SASEGT. Between the trimmed V and J ends, which lost 6 bases and 2 bases, there was a span of 5 bases. In nucleotides, the CDR3 is TGTGCCAGCAGATTTACCTACGAGCAGTACTTC. Its translation: CASRFTYEQYF.

In its sample, this clonotype was seen a few times. The V gene is TRBV12-3 or TRBV12-4, the J gene TRBJ2-1; D not resolved. The length of the CDR3 is 13 residues. V dropped 5 bases and J dropped 6 bases, with 11 bases sitting between them. This CDR3 is CASSPMDLNEQFF. DNA of the CDR3: TGTGCCAGCAGTCCCATGGACCTCAATGAGCAGTTCTTC.

The chain combines TRBV21-1 with TRBJ2-1; the table's TRBD2 call for D was not verified on the DNA. TRBV21-1 is a listed pseudogene. This CDR3 region has 14 residues. CDR3 sequence reads: CASSRSGGSNEQFF. The DNA for the CDR3 is TGTGCCAGCAGCAGGAGCGGGGGGTCCAATGAGCAGTTCTTC.

In this sample, this clonotype turned up many times. The chain couples TRBV11-2 to TRBJ2-1, with D possibly TRBD1 on 5 matching bases. Trimming stripped 7 bases from V and 4 bases from J, with 17 bases between. The CDR3 length is 15 residues. Germline V gives CDR1 SGHAT, CDR2 FQNNGV. The CDR3 sequence is CASTTTLDNYNEQFF. In DNA form, the CDR3 reads TGTGCCAGCACCACGACCCTGGACAATTACAATGAGCAGTTCTTC.

The table lists this clonotype with many counts. J is TRBJ1-5 and V is TRBV12-3 or TRBV12-4, with D unclear. This CDR3 comprises 14 residues. With 2 bases removed from V and 0 bases from J, the gap between germline ends came to 5 bases. CDR3 residues: CASSLWGSNQPQHF. CDR3 DNA sequence: TGTGCCAGCAGTTTATGGGGTAGCAATCAGCCCCAGCATTTT.

This clonotype appeared many times. This rearrangement joins TRBV30 to TRBJ2-7; weak D call: TRBD1 (6 bases). CDR1 is GTSNPN and CDR2 is SVGIG in the germline V gene (reference sequence). The CDR3 covers 13 residues. Deletions cut 3 bases from V and 4 bases from J, with 13 bases between. This CDR3 is CAWRRAGVYEQYF. The DNA for the CDR3 is TGTGCCTGGAGGCGGGCAGGGGTATACGAGCAGTACTTC.

This clonotype was picked up a small number of times. The chain employs TRBV12-3 or TRBV12-4 and TRBJ2-7; 7 positions agree with TRBD1. The CDR3 extends over 16 amino acids. The J segment lost 1 base and the V segment lost 4 bases, leaving 10 bases of the junction unmatched. The CDR3 region has the DNA TGTGCCAGCAGTTCGGCCCTCGACAGGGCGTCCTACGAGCAGTACTTC. Its protein is CASSSALDRASYEQYF.

The V gene is TRBV4-1, the J gene TRBJ2-1, with unresolved D. V shed 2 bases and J shed 8 bases, with 10 bases lying between them. This CDR3 comprises 13 residues. Germline CDR1 reads MGHRA; CDR2 reads YSYEKL. CDR3 in DNA: TGCGCCAGCAGCCAACGCAATTTCGATGAGCAGTTCTTC. Its protein product is CASSQRNFDEQFF.

This clonotype was detected ten times or more. The genes are TRBV10-3 and TRBJ2-5; D unclear. The CDR3 consists of 12 residues. The ends were cut back, 3 bases at V and 3 bases at J, with 5 bases in the middle. CDR1 and CDR2 (germline): ENHRY, SYGVKD. CDR3 amino acids: CAISDLEETQYF. Written as DNA, the CDR3 is TGTGCCATCAGTGATTTAGAAGAGACCCAGTACTTC.

There are a few counts of this clonotype. The genes are TRBV20-1 and TRBJ2-2, with D unresolved. CDR3 size: 16 residues. V lost 0 bases and J 4 bases, leaving 15 bases between the germline ends. The germline V gene has CDR1 DFQATT and CDR2 SNEGSKA (reference sequence). CDR3 in DNA: TGCAGTGCTAGAGATTGGTCGATGATGGCCACCGGGGAGCTGTTTTTT. Amino acid sequence: CSARDWSMMATGELFF.

CDR3 sequence reads: CASTHLRFAAWEGRNEQFF. CDR3 nucleotides: TGTGCCAGCACCCATTTAAGGTTCGCCGCGTGGGAGGGAAGGAATGAGCAGTTCTTC. This chain joins TRBV11-2 and TRBJ2-1, with TRBD2 identical over 7 bases. The V segment lost 7 bases and the J segment 7 bases; nucleotides outside the gene matches: 25. Germline V gives CDR1 SGHAT, CDR2 FQNNGV. This CDR3 has 19 amino acids. The variable domain in full, completed from reference TRBV11-2 and TRBJ2-1, reads EAGVAQSPRYKIIEKRQSVAFWCNPISGHATLYWYQQILGQGPKLLIQFQNNGVVDDSQLPKDRFSAERLKGVDSTLKIQPAKLEDSAVYLCASTHLRFAAWEGRNEQFFGPGTRLTVL.

This clonotype was seen at least ten times. The CDR3 here is CAPMGTNTGELFF. The CDR3, as DNA: TGTGCCCCAATGGGGACGAACACCGGGGAGCTGTTTTTT. V and J are TRBV7-9 and TRBJ2-2; D unresolved. Germline loops: CDR1 SEHNR, CDR2 FQNEAQ (reference sequence). The CDR3 spans 13 residues. Trimming removed 11 bases at V and 0 bases at J, with 10 bases between.

The rearrangement uses TRBV5-1 and TRBJ2-1; 9 positions agree with TRBD2. The CDR3 sequence is 16 residues long. The V segment lost 3 bases and the J segment 6 bases; nucleotides outside the gene matches: 10. In germline, CDR1 is SGHRS, CDR2 YFSETQ. The CDR3 sequence is CASSSKVAGDGNEQFF. CDR3 nucleotide sequence: TGCGCCAGCAGCTCGAAGGTAGCGGGAGACGGCAATGAGCAGTTCTTC.

This clonotype has more than one count but fewer than ten. The V call is TRBV5-4, the J call TRBJ2-3, with 13 bases fitting TRBD2. CDR1 and CDR2 from the germline V gene are SGHNT and YYREEE (reference sequence). J was trimmed by 1 base and V by 1 base; bases with no gene match: 9. CDR3 length: 19 amino acids. The CDR3 nucleotides are TGTGCCAGCAGCTTGATTGGACTAGCGGGAGACGAGGGCACAGATACGCAGTATTTT. This sequence encodes CASSLIGLAGDEGTDTQYF. Using reference TRBV5-4 and TRBJ2-3 for the parts outside the CDR3, the full variable domain is ETGVTQSPTHLIKTRGQQVTLRCSSQSGHNTVSWYQQALGQGPQFIFQYYREEENGRGNFPPRFSGLQFPNYSSELNVNALELDDSALYLCASSLIGLAGDEGTDTQYFGPGTRLTVL.

V and J are TRBV20-1 and TRBJ2-1; 9 positions match TRBD2. V shed 5 bases, J shed 11 bases, and the junction held 4 bases outside the gene matches. Germline lookup yields CDR1 DFQATT and CDR2 SNEGSKA (reference sequence). The length of the CDR3 is 11 residues. CDR3 in DNA: TGCAGTGCTTTTAGCGGGGGTCAGCAGTTCTTC. Its translation: CSAFSGGQQFF.